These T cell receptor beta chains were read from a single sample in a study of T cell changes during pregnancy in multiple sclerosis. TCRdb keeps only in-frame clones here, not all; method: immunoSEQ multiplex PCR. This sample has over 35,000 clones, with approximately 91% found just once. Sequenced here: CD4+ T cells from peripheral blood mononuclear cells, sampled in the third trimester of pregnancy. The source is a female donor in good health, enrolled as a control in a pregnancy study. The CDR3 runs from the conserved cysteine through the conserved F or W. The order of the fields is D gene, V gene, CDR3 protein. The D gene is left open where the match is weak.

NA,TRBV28,CASTALGQGRADTQYF
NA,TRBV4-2,CASSQPLAAANADTQYF
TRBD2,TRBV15,CATSRGLAGGGQYNEQFF
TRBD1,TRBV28,CASSLSGTGGTGANVLTF
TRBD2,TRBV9,CASSSTTSGGGAGRETQYF
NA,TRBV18,CATHSNGGVGTEAFF
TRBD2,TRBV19,CASRNGGGQETQYF
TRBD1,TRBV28,CATDPLGDRGNNEQFF
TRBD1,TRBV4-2,CASSQDTNRKPGTGAREQYF
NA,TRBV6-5,CASTSRLRRETQYF
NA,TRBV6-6,CASSYGGVNEKLFF
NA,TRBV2,CASSGGVVNTGELFF
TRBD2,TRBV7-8,CASSHYGSAGALNEQFF
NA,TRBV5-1,CASSLEGSGSSYNEQFF
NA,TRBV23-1,CASPGGQFNQPQHF
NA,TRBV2,CASSERNYGYTF
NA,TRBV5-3,CARGESGVEVSNQPQHF
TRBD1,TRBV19,CASSITGVGANVLTF
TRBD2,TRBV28,CASSAPGLAAYEQYF
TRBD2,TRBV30,CAWTPQAGLAGYNEQFF
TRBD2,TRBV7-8,CASSASSSGRIETQYF
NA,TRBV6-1,CASSEVQVRDSPLHF
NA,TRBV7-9,CASNKETAPRSETQYF
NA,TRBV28,CASSPPSYNEQFF
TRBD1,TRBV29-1,CSAMTGGNSPLHF
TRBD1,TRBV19,CASNKPGQGSGNTIYF
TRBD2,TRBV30,CAGVGLAGDRDTQYF
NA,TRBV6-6,CASGDVRGEQYF
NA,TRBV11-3,CASSPGTYVEQFF
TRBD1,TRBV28,CASSSGQGWDTEAFF
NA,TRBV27,CASTGYNEQFF
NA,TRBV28,CASSSGGQVYGYTF
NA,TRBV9,CASSPYWSSDSPLHF
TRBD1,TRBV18,CASSPPRGQGIGEQYF
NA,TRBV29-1,CSVEGTEIEKLFF
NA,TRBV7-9,CASSLAATGSSYEQYF
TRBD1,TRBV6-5,CASSSLDRDEQYF